Shown below are 8 T cell receptor beta chains from a single sample sequenced in a study of Graves' ophthalmopathy and Graves' hyperthyroidism. For repertoire sequencing, the TCR beta CDR3 regions were amplified from RNA transcripts. HTBI primers primed a first-round RT-PCR, and a second-round multiplex PCR followed. In TCRdb, the multiplex PCR reads were re-called with MiXCR into one record per CDR3 protein. The sample gives approximately 150,000 distinct CDR3 sequences, around 39% of which show up once; nearly 9% is in the top ten. Sample: peripheral blood. All receptors come from a man aged 30 to 45 with Graves' ophthalmopathy.

Only one count was recorded for this clonotype. The chain has TRBV29-1 and TRBJ1-2; 7 positions match TRBD1. The CDR3 has 15 amino acids. Trimming took 5 bases from V and 9 from J; bases not matched to a gene: 18. Germline assignment: CDR1 SQVTM and CDR2 ANQGSEA. CDR3 bases: TGCAGCGTTCCTTTCGACAGGGTCATTCCCCAGCGCTACACCTTC. Protein sequence: CSVPFDRVIPQRYTF. Supplemented by reference TRBV29-1 and TRBJ1-2, the full variable domain reads SAVISQKPSRDICQRGTSLTIQCQVDSQVTMMFWYRQQPGQSLTLIATANQGSEATYESGFVIDKFPISRPNLTFSTLTVSNMSPEDSSIYLCSVPFDRVIPQRYTFGSGTRLTVV.

At least ten counts were recorded for this clonotype. This chain links TRBV28 with TRBJ1-2; tentatively, D is TRBD1 (5 bases). Germline V gives CDR1 MDHEN, CDR2 SYDVKM. Trimming cost V 0 bases and J 2 bases, with 19 bases left between them. The CDR3 sequence is 18 residues long. The CDR3 nucleotides read TGTGCCAGCAGTTTATGGCGAACTCGACAGAGAACAAACTATGGCTACACCTTC. The encoded protein is CASSLWRTRQRTNYGYTF.

This clonotype appeared many times. The chain carries TRBV6-2 or TRBV6-3 and TRBJ2-2; perhaps TRBD1 as D (5 bases). V was cut by 2 bases and J by 0 bases, with 16 bases left in between. Germline V lookup: CDR1 MNHEY, CDR2 SVGEGT. The length of the CDR3 is 18 residues. The CDR3 DNA reads as TGTGCCAGCAGTTACCGTACTCAAGACAGCCCGAACACCGGGGAGCTGTTTTTT. Protein sequence: CASSYRTQDSPNTGELFF.

The table lists this clonotype with many counts. J is TRBJ2-5 and V is TRBV11-2; D is possibly TRBD2 (6 bases). V lost 6 bases to trimming and J lost 7 bases, with 21 bases between them. Germline V gives CDR1 SGHAT, CDR2 FQNNGV. The CDR3 loop spans 15 amino acids. CDR3 amino acids: CASRFREWQAGTQYF. The CDR3 nucleotides read TGTGCCAGCAGGTTTAGGGAATGGCAAGCGGGGACCCAGTACTTC.

In this sample, this clonotype turned up many times. CDR3 sequence: CASSDTTGTSGIFYDTGELFF. The CDR3 DNA sequence: TGTGCCAGCAGTGATACTACCGGGACTAGCGGGATTTTTTACGACACCGGGGAGCTGTTTTTT. This chain uses TRBV2 with TRBJ2-2, with 13 bases that match TRBD2. With V trimmed by 3 bases and J by 3 bases, 16 bases remained unmatched. Looked up from germline, CDR1 is SNHLY and CDR2 is FYNNEI. The CDR3 contains 21 residues.

CDR3 bases: TGTGCCAGCAGTATAACGCGACTAGTTTGGGCGAGCTCCTACGAGCAGTACTTC. It encodes CASSITRLVWASSYEQYF. The rearrangement joins TRBV6-2 or TRBV6-3 to TRBJ2-7; maybe TRBD2 (6 bases). The CDR3 loop spans 18 amino acids. Trimming took 5 bases from V and 0 from J, leaving 23 bases between them. The germline V gene has CDR1 MNHEY and CDR2 SVGEGT.

The rearrangement uses TRBV12-3 or TRBV12-4 and TRBJ1-5, with D unresolved. Trimming took 4 bases from V and 7 from J, leaving 14 bases between them. CDR3 size: 14 residues. The CDR3 DNA reads TGTGCCAGCAGTTCCCTCGAGGCCCGGCAGCCCCAGCATTTT. Its translation: CASSSLEARQPQHF.

Many counts were recorded for this clonotype. The chain joins TRBV24-1 to TRBJ2-7; TRBD1 matches at 7 bases. This CDR3 has 14 residues. J gave up 7 bases and V 5 bases, and 10 bases lay outside the gene matches. The germline gives CDR1 KGHDR, CDR2 SFDVKD. CDR3 DNA sequence: TGTGCCACCAGTGGTTCGACAGGGTTCGGTGAGCAGTACTTC. As protein: CATSGSTGFGEQYF.